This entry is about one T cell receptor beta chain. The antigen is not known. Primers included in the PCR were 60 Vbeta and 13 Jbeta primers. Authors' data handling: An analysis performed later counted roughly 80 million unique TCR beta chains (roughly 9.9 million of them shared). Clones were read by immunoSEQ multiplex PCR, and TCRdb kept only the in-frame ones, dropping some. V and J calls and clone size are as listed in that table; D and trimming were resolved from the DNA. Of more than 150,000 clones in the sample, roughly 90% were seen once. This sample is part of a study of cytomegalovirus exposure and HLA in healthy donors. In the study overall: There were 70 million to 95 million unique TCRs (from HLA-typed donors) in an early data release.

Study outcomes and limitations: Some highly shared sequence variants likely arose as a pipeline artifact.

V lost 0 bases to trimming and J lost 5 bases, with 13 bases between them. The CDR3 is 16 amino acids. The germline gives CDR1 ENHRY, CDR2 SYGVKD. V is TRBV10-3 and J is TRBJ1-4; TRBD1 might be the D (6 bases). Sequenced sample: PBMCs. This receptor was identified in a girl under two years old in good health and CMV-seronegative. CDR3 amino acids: CAISESTTGTNEKLFF. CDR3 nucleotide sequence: TGTGCCATCAGTGAGTCCACGACAGGTACGAATGAAAAACTGTTTTTT.